These 21 T cell receptor beta chains share one sample of origin, sequenced in a study of neoadjuvant anti-PD-1 for oral cavity cancer. The time point is: after neoadjuvant nivolumab, at surgical resection. TCRdb's table, derived via immunoSEQ multiplex PCR, lists solely in-frame clones and lacks some. The sample lists about 68,000 clones, more than 75% occurring once. The specimen was PBMCs, collected after nivolumab (anti-PD-1) treatment. The receptor source for this set is a person aged 40 to 85 with oral cavity squamous cell carcinoma.

V gene TRBV19 combines with J gene TRBJ1-5; the D is unclear. Germline CDR1 is LNHDA and CDR2 is SQIVND (reference sequence). V lost 2 bases, J lost 2 bases, and 10 bases lay in between. The length of the CDR3 is 15 residues. CDR3 bases: TGTGCCAGTAGTATAACCCTCTCTGGCAATCAGCCCCAGCATTTT. This translates into CASSITLSGNQPQHF.

Remarks on this clone: At one boundary the junction diverges from the germline segment, which might be a read error. V is TRBV6-5 and J is TRBJ2-7, with 8 bases that match TRBD2. This CDR3 region has 15 residues. Germline V lookup: CDR1 MNHEY, CDR2 SVGAGI. CDR3 residues: CASGYISGTLNEQYF. The CDR3 DNA is TGTGCCAGCGGTTACATTAGCGGGACTCTAAACGAGCAGTACTTC.

The V and J genes are TRBV5-1 and TRBJ1-3; 9 nucleotides line up with TRBD1. The CDR3 has 16 amino acids. Trimming at V came to 0 bases and at J to 3 bases, leaving 4 bases not matched to a gene. CDR1 and CDR2 (germline): SGHRS, YFSETQ. In DNA, the CDR3 is TGCGCCAGCAGCTTGGAGGGACAGGGTAGTGGAAACACCATATATTTT. It specifies CASSLEGQGSGNTIYF.

J is TRBJ1-1 and V is TRBV11-3; D is perhaps TRBD1 (5 bases). This CDR3 contains 14 residues. The V end lost 6 bases, the J end lost 7 bases, and 18 bases lay between the germline ends. The germline V gene has CDR1 SGHNT and CDR2 YENEEA. CDR3 sequence: CASSKGRGSDEAFF. CDR3 nucleotide sequence: TGTGCCAGCAGTAAGGGGAGGGGCTCCGATGAAGCTTTCTTT.

The rearrangement uses TRBV5-1 and TRBJ1-1, with 8 bases that match TRBD1. With 0 bases clipped from V and 5 bases from J, the junction kept 9 bases outside the gene matches. Per the germline V gene, CDR1 is SGHRS and CDR2 is YFSETQ. The CDR3 is made up of 16 amino acids. The CDR3 protein is CASSLGLGRGLTEAFF. The CDR3 nucleotides read TGCGCCAGCAGCTTGGGTCTGGGCAGGGGGCTTACTGAAGCTTTCTTT.

Only a few counts were recorded for this clone. J is TRBJ1-5 and V is TRBV2; the D is unclear. Germline V gene data show CDR1 as SNHLY and CDR2 as FYNNEI. V was pared by 7 bases and J by 1 base, with 8 bases between. The CDR3 covers 13 residues. CDR3 in DNA: TGTGCCAGCAACGGTGACAGCAATCAGCCCCAGCATTTT. This encodes CASNGDSNQPQHF. The entire variable domain, with the rest obtained from reference TRBV2 and TRBJ1-5, is as follows: EPEVTQTPSHQVTQMGQEVILRCVPISNHLYFYWYRQILGQKVEFLVSFYNNEISEKSEIFDDQFSVERPDGSNFTLKIRSTKLEDSAMYFCASNGDSNQPQHFGDGTRLSIL.

The V gene is TRBV9, the J gene TRBJ2-7, with D maybe TRBD2 (7 bases). Per germline, CDR1 SGDLS and CDR2 YYNGEE. V was shortened by 0 bases and J by 7 bases, with 20 bases between the two germline ends. The CDR3 is 16 amino acids. The CDR3 here is CASSVGGRGRAGEQYF. DNA for the CDR3: TGTGCCAGCAGCGTAGGGGGGCGAGGGAGGGCCGGTGAGCAGTACTTC.

This chain links TRBV29-1 with TRBJ1-2, with 8 bases aligning to TRBD1. This CDR3 is built from 14 residues. The V gene end was trimmed by 4 bases and the J gene end by 0 bases; junction bases not matched to a gene: 4. Looked up from germline, CDR1 is SQVTM and CDR2 is ANQGSEA. The CDR3 is CSVGTGLANYGYTF. CDR3 nucleotides: TGCAGCGTTGGGACAGGGTTGGCTAACTATGGCTACACCTTC.

The chain couples TRBV15 to TRBJ2-5; 16 bases map to TRBD2. This CDR3 spans 17 amino acids. After removal of 5 bases from V and 4 bases from J, the junction contained 7 bases not matched to a gene. Per germline, CDR1 LNHNV and CDR2 YYDKDF (reference sequence). CDR3 sequence (DNA): TGTGCCACCAGCTCGGGACTAGCGGGAGGGCCGGGAGAGACCCAGTACTTC. Residues: CATSSGLAGGPGETQYF. Variable domain in full (rest from reference TRBV15 and TRBJ2-5): DAMVIQNPRYQVTQFGKPVTLSCSQTLNHNVMYWYQQKSSQAPKLLFHYYDKDFNNEADTPDNFQSRRPNTSFCFLDIRSPGLGDTAMYLCATSSGLAGGPGETQYFGPGTRLLVL.

The genes are TRBV29-1 and TRBJ1-2; D is unclear. V was shortened by 4 bases and J by 0 bases, with 3 bases between the two germline ends. Germline V CDR1 and CDR2: SQVTM, ANQGSEA. The CDR3 loop spans 11 amino acids. The CDR3 sequence: CSVGTNYGYTF. CDR3 in DNA: TGCAGCGTTGGGACTAACTATGGCTACACCTTC.

V usage is TRBV6-5 and J usage is TRBJ2-7, with D hard to call. This CDR3 comprises 14 residues. The V end lost 0 bases, the J end lost 5 bases, and 11 bases lay between the germline ends. Germline-derived CDR1 and CDR2 are MNHEY and SVGAGI. CDR3 coding DNA: TGTGCCAGCAGTTACTCGAGAGGTTCGGACGAGCAGTACTTC. Translating it yields CASSYSRGSDEQYF.

The chain joins TRBV27 to TRBJ1-1; D call uncertain. The length of the CDR3 is 13 residues. Trimming cost V 7 bases and J 2 bases, with 11 bases left between them. The V gene's germline CDR1 is MNHEY and CDR2 SMNVEV (reference sequence). This chain's CDR3 is CASKDPGNTEAFF. In DNA, the CDR3 is TGTGCCAGCAAAGATCCCGGCAACACTGAAGCTTTCTTT.

The chain employs TRBV27 and TRBJ2-3, with D perhaps assigned TRBD1 or TRBD2 (6 bases each). Trimming took off 2 bases at V and 2 bases at J, with 11 bases between the two ends. Germline V CDR1 and CDR2: MNHEY, SMNVEV (reference sequence). CDR3 length equals 15 residues. This CDR3 is CASSLPGANTDTQYF. The CDR3 DNA reads TGTGCCAGCAGTTTACCGGGGGCAAACACAGATACGCAGTATTTT.

J is TRBJ1-5 and V is TRBV6-1, with 9 bases that match TRBD1. There are 18 residues in the CDR3. Unmatched junction bases numbered 9, after V lost 1 base and J lost 2 bases. Germline lookup yields CDR1 MNHNS and CDR2 SASEGT. Written as DNA, the CDR3 is TGTGCCAGCAGTGAAGAACAGGGGGCTCACCTTCGCAATCAGCCCCAGCATTTT. It translates to CASSEEQGAHLRNQPQHF.

DNA for the CDR3: TGTGCCAGCTCAGTGGGGTTAACTAGCGGAATCAATGAGCAGTTCTTC. It translates to CASSVGLTSGINEQFF. The V gene is TRBV18, the J gene TRBJ2-1; 8 nucleotides match TRBD2. V gave up 5 bases and J gave up 6 bases; unmatched junction bases: 12. CDR1 is KGHSH and CDR2 is LQKENI in the germline V gene. This CDR3 region has 16 residues.

The V and J genes are TRBV5-1 and TRBJ2-3, with 7 positions matching TRBD2. The germline gives CDR1 SGHRS, CDR2 YFSETQ. V gave up 4 bases and J gave up 0 bases; unmatched junction bases: 5. The CDR3 is 15 amino acids. The CDR3 region has the DNA TGCGCCAGCAGCCGGACTAGTCCTAGCACAGATACGCAGTATTTT. It encodes CASSRTSPSTDTQYF.

This clone has just a few counts. The chain uses TRBV12-5 and TRBJ2-3; tentatively, D is TRBD2 (6 bases). Trimming cost V 3 bases and J 0 bases, with 25 bases left between them. The CDR3 loop spans 20 amino acids. Germline CDR1 is LGHNT and CDR2 is FRNRAP. The CDR3 loop reads CASGLGGRATTRISTDTQYF. In nucleotides, the CDR3 is TGTGCTAGTGGTTTAGGAGGGCGGGCTACCACTCGTATTAGCACAGATACGCAGTATTTT.

There are a few counts of this clone. The rearrangement uses TRBV6-5 and TRBJ2-7; D is uncertain. The germline V and J ends were trimmed by 0 bases and 3 bases, with 15 bases remaining between them. The germline gives CDR1 MNHEY, CDR2 SVGAGI. The CDR3 consists of 16 residues. The CDR3 DNA sequence: TGTGCCAGCAGTTACTCGGCAAGACCAGAGCTCTACGAGCAGTACTTC. Its translation is CASSYSARPELYEQYF.

The chain joins TRBV6-1 to TRBJ1-2; no clear D. Germline loops: CDR1 MNHNS, CDR2 SASEGT. Trimming left V 4 bases short and J 4 bases short, with 16 bases between. The CDR3 extends over 15 amino acids. In DNA, the CDR3 is TGTGCCAGCAGTGGGGAGGCACCGACGGCCTATGGCTACACCTTC. Encoded protein: CASSGEAPTAYGYTF.

The chain joins TRBV10-2 to TRBJ1-3; D remains ambiguous. V lost 0 bases to trimming and J lost 0 bases, with 6 bases between them. The germline gives CDR1 WSHSY, CDR2 SAAADI. The CDR3 covers 15 residues. The CDR3 sequence: CASSESSGSGNTIYF. Here the CDR3 DNA reads TGCGCCAGCAGTGAGTCTTCGGGCTCTGGAAACACCATATATTTT.

With regard to this clone: The same CDR3 arises from other DNA sequences in this sample as well. This rearrangement joins TRBV5-6 to TRBJ2-7, with a weak D call TRBD2 (5 bases). Per the germline V gene, CDR1 is SGHDT and CDR2 is YYEEEE. The CDR3 consists of 12 residues. Deletions cut 5 bases from V and 0 bases from J, with 6 bases between. The CDR3: CASRAGSYEQYF. The CDR3 coding sequence is TGTGCCAGCAGGGCGGGCTCCTACGAGCAGTACTTC.